The next 7 T cell receptor beta chains were all read from a single sample in a study of identical twins. From the 5' RACE reads, TCRdb called clonotypes with MiXCR, one entry per CDR3 protein. The table has fewer than 650,000 distinct CDR3 sequences, 7% to 7.5% seen once; the top ten hold less than 2%. These data were also reused for a study on yellow fever vaccine responses in identical twins.

Material: PBMCs. The origin of the receptors is a woman under 30 in good health.

This clonotype came up many times. This chain uses TRBV3-1 with TRBJ2-7; possibly TRBD2 for D (5 bases). The CDR3 covers 16 residues. Germline-derived CDR1 and CDR2 are LGHDT and YNNKEL (reference sequence). V lost 1 base and J 2 bases, leaving 15 bases between the germline ends. The CDR3 DNA reads TGTGCCAGCAGCCAAGCGGGAACGGCCGGTCCCTACGAGCAGTACTTC. This codes for CASSQAGTAGPYEQYF.

The table lists this clonotype with many counts. The chain links TRBV10-3 to TRBJ2-2; D perhaps matches TRBD1 (6 bases). CDR1 and CDR2 (germline): ENHRY, SYGVKD. V lost 11 bases, J lost 3 bases, and 10 bases lay in between. This CDR3 comprises 12 residues. CDR3 coding DNA: TGTGCCGTCGGACAGCACACCGGGGAGCTGTTTTTT. The encoded protein is CAVGQHTGELFF.

The J gene is TRBJ2-1, the V gene TRBV7-2, with TRBD1 as a possible D gene (6 bases). Germline CDR1 and CDR2: SGHTA and FQGNSA. The CDR3 runs to 16 residues. Between the trimmed V and J ends, which lost 1 base and 6 bases, there was a span of 16 bases. In nucleotides, the CDR3 is TGTGCCAGCAGCTTAGAGTTGGGCAGGGGAATCAATGAGCAGTTCTTC. This gives the protein CASSLELGRGINEQFF.

There are many counts of this clonotype. V usage is TRBV28 and J usage is TRBJ2-3, with a possible D match to TRBD2 (6 bases). This CDR3 region has 12 residues. Germline assignment: CDR1 MDHEN and CDR2 SYDVKM. Here the CDR3 reads CASSVATDTQYF. CDR3 sequence (DNA): TGTGCATCTAGCGTGGCCACAGATACGCAGTATTTT.

At least ten counts were recorded for this clonotype. DNA for the CDR3: TGCGCCAGCAGCTTGGCCGGGAGGGTTTACAATGAGCAGTTCTTC. This codes for CASSLAGRVYNEQFF. The chain uses TRBV5-1 and TRBJ2-1, with TRBD2 matching over 8 bases. The CDR3 covers 15 residues. V was clipped by 0 bases and J by 4 bases; unmatched bases: 3. CDR1 and CDR2 from the germline V gene are SGHRS and YFSETQ.

The chain has TRBV3-1 and TRBJ2-7; D unclear. This CDR3 has 11 residues. Trimming left V 4 bases short and J 4 bases short, with 5 bases between. Germline lookup yields CDR1 LGHDT and CDR2 YNNKEL (reference sequence). The CDR3 DNA follows: TGTGCCAGCAGCCGTAGGTACGAGCAGTACTTC. Amino acid sequence: CASSRRYEQYF.

This clonotype occurred a few times. The chain employs TRBV20-1 and TRBJ1-2, with unresolved D. In germline, CDR1 is DFQATT, CDR2 SNEGSKA (reference sequence). The length of the CDR3 is 11 residues. The V end was cut by 7 bases, the J end by 7 bases, with 13 bases between. Written as DNA, the CDR3 is TGCAGTGTTTCGACTTTGGGTGGCTACACCTTC. Translation: CSVSTLGGYTF.